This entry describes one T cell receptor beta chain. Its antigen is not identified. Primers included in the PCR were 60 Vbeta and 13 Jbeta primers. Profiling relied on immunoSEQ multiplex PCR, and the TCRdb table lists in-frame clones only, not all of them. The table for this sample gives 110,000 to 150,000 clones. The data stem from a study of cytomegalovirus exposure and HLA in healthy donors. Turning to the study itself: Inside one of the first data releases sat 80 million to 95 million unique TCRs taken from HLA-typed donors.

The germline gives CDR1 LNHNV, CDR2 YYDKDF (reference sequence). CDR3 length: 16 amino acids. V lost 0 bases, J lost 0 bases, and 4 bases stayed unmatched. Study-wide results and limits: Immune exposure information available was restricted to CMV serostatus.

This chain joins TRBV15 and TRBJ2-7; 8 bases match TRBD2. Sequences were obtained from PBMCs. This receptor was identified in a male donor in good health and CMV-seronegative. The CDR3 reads CATSRDLAGVSYEQYF. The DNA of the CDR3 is TGTGCCACCAGCAGAGATCTAGCGGGCGTCTCCTACGAGCAGTACTTC.